This record covers a single TCR beta chain. The clone's antigen remains unknown. No much larger clone is present one base from it, and per-base qualities are unavailable. The trim is 6 bases for V and 6 bases for J, with a gap of 9 bases between the germline ends. The germline V gene encodes CDR1 SGHRS and CDR2 YFSETQ. The CDR3, from cysteine to phenylalanine, totals 12 residues. The entry retains the CDR3 DNA only, 36 bases that are in frame from base 1. The sample's time point label, in plain terms: pre-reinfection, 55 to 20 weeks before reinfection detection. The sorted cells were sequenced directly ex vivo, without any in vitro expansion ahead of TCR sequencing. Donors were people who inject drugs enrolled in the Montreal Acute Hepatitis C Cohort Study (HEPCO) in Canada. Total naive CD8 T cells, sorted as viable CD3+ CD8+ CD45RO-, came from two donors at all three reinfection time points as controls. Before sorting, cryopreserved peripheral blood mononuclear cells were thawed, and CD8 T cells were purified from the thawed cells. Negative selection with the MACS CD8+ T cell Isolation Kit was used to enrich CD8 T cells. A BD FACSAria II sorter with FACSDiva software was used for cell sorting, and FlowJo was used for data analysis.

This specimen comes from a study of memory CD8 T cells in hepatitis C reinfection (dated by TCRdb to about 2017). Notes on the research overall: Two consecutive HCV infections were spontaneously resolved by three donors, whereas a primary infection was cleared by two donors who then became chronically infected after reinfection. A case counted as HCV reinfection when an HCV RNA test came back positive after two negative tests taken at least 60 days apart. Pre-reinfection samples were taken from 55 to 20 weeks before reinfection was detected. Across an HCV reinfection episode in several donors, the study followed the TCR beta repertoire of virus-specific CD8 T cells over time. Between about 2008 and 2012, 5 or 6 reinfection cases with stored pre-reinfection samples were identified. In the reinfection study, participants with a resolved prior HCV infection were followed up every 3 months.

What the authors observed across the whole study: Because only a handful of donors were included, definitive conclusions about public clonotypes linked to secondary clearance could not be reached by the study.

Preparation of the library involved the immunoSEQ multiplex PCR assay. Genomic DNA was extracted from sorted cells, and the TCR beta V, D and J regions were sequenced by Adaptive Biotechnologies' automated high-throughput method. A two-step, bias-controlled multiplex PCR was used to amplify CDR3 regions. An Illumina instrument was used to sequence the amplified TCR beta libraries. Per the original workflow: The demultiplexed reads were processed to cut down on amplification and sequencing bias, and the IMGT database was used to assign CDR3 sequences to gene families. ImmunoSEQ software version 2.0 was used to analyze the repertoire data. Clonotype lists were filtered to remove out-of-frame sequences and sequences containing stop codons in the CDR3. Clonotypes below 0.01% frequency were excluded because they corresponded to less than one cell. To get richness, observed richness was divided by input cell number, while evenness came from dividing Shannon entropy by log observed richness. Simpson diversity and Morisita-Horn overlap indices were used to quantify repertoire diversity and similarity between time points. Clonotypes were grouped as dominant (>1%), sub-dominant (0.5-0.99%), low abundance (0.1-0.49%) or lowest abundance (<0.1%). A germline index was derived by subtracting total nucleotide additions from total CDR3 length and dividing the result by total CDR3 length. TCRdb's version of the immuneACCESS table is confined to in-frame rearrangements and falls short of the full clone set. An unresolved V gene accounts for under half of the shortfall where checked; the remainder is of unknown origin. The D gene and trimming were derived from the DNA, and the V and J assignments and clone size from that table. The sample yields 50,000 or so clones; roughly nine tenths were counted once. In total, the top ten clones hold around 1% of the sample.

The material sequenced was naive CD8+ T cells sorted from blood. The cell subset or site label corresponds to: total naive CD8+CD45RO- T cells. The receptor was isolated from a young man with hepatitis C virus infection. The rearranged chain carries TRBV5-1 and TRBJ2-2, with a tentative D gene TRBD2 over 6 matching bases. The bases are TGCGCCAGCACCGGGGGTGCCGGGGAGCTGTTTTTT. This encodes CASTGGAGELFF.